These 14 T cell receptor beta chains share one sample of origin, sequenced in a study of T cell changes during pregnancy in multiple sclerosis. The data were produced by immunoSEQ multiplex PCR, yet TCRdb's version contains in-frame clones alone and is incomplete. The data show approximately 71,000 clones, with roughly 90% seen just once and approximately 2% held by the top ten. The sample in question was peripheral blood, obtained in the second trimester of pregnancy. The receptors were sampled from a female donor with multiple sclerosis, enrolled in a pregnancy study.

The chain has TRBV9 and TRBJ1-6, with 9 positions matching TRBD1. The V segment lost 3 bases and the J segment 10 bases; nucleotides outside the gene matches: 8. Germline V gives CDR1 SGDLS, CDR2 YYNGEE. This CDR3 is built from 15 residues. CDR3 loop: CASSADRGEGSPLHF. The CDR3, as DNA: TGTGCCAGCAGCGCGGACAGGGGAGAAGGGTCACCCCTCCACTTT.

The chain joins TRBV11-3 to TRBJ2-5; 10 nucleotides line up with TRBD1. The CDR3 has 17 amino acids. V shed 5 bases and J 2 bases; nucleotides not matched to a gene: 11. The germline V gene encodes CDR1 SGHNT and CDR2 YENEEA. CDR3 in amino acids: CASSPGTGAGIQETQYF. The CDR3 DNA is TGTGCCAGCAGCCCCGGGACAGGGGCTGGAATTCAAGAGACCCAGTACTTC.

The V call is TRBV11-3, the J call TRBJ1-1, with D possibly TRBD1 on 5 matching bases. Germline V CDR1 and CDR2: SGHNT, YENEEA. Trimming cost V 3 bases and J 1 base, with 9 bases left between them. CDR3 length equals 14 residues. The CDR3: CASSFRQRNTEAFF. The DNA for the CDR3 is TGTGCCAGCAGCTTTCGACAGCGGAACACTGAAGCTTTCTTT.

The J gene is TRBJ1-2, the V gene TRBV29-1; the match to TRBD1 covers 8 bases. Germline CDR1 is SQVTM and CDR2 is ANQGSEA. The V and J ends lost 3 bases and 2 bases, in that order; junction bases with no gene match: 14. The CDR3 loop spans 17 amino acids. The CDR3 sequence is CSVDSLQDRVANYGYTF. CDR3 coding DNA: TGCAGCGTTGATAGTTTACAGGACAGGGTCGCGAACTATGGCTACACCTTC.

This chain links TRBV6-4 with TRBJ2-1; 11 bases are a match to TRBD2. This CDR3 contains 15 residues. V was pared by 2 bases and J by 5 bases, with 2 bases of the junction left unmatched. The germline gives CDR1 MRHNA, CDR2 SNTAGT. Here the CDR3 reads CASSDVAGGNNEQFF. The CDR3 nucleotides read TGTGCCAGCAGTGACGTAGCGGGAGGGAACAATGAGCAGTTCTTC.

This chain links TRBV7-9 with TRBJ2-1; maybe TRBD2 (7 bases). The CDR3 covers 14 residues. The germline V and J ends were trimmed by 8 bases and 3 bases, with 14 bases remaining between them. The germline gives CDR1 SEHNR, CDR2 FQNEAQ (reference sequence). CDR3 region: CASSEGGNYNEQFF. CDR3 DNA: TGTGCCAGCTCGGAGGGGGGGAACTACAATGAGCAGTTCTTC.

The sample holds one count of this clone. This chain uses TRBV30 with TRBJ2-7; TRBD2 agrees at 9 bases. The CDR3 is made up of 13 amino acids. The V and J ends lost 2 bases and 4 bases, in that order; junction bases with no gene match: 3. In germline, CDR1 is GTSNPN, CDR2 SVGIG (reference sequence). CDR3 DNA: TGTGCCTGGAGTATGACTAGCGGTTACGAGCAGTACTTC. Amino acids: CAWSMTSGYEQYF.

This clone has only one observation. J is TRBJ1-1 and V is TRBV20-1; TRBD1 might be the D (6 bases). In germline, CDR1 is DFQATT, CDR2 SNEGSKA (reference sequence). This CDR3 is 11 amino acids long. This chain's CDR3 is CRGGGATEAFF. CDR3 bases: TGCAGGGGAGGGGGGGCGACTGAAGCTTTCTTT.

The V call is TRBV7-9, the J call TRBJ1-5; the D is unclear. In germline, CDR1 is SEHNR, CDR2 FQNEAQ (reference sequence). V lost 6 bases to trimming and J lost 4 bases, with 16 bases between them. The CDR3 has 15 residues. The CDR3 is CASSSGLVENQPQHF. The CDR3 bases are TGTGCCAGCAGTTCAGGATTGGTTGAGAATCAGCCCCAGCATTTT. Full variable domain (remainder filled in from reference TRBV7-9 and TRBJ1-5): DTGVSQNPRHKITKRGQNVTFRCDPISEHNRLYWYRQTLGQGPEFLTYFQNEAQLEKSRLLSDRFSAERPKGSFSTLEIQRTEQGDSAMYLCASSSGLVENQPQHFGDGTRLSIL.

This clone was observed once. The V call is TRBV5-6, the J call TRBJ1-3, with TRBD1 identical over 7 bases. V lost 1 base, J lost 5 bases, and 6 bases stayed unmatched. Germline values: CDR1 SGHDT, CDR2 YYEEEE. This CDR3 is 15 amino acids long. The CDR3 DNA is TGTGCCAGCAGCTTGAGACCGGGACAGCGAAACACCATATATTTT. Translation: CASSLRPGQRNTIYF.

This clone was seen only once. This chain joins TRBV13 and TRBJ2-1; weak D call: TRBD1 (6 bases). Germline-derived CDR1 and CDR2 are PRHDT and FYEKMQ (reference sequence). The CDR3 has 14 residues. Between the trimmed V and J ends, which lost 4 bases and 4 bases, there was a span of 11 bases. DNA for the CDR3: TGTGCCAGCAGCTCGCGGACAGCTTACAATGAGCAGTTCTTC. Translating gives CASSSRTAYNEQFF.

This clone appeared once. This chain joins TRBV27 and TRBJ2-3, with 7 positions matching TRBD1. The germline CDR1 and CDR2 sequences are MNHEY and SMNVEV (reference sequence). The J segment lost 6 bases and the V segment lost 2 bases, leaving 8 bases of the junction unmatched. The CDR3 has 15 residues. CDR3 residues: CASSLKGTVGDTQYF. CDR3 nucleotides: TGTGCCAGCAGTTTAAAGGGGACAGTTGGGGATACGCAGTATTTT.

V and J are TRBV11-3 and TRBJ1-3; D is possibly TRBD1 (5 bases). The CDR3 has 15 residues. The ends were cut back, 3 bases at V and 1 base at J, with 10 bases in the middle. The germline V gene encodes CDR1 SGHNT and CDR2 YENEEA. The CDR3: CASSFPRQSGNTIYF. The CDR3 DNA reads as TGTGCCAGCAGCTTCCCCCGACAGTCTGGAAACACCATATATTTT. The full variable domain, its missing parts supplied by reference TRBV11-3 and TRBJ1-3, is EAGVVQSPRYKIIEKKQPVAFWCNPISGHNTLYWYLQNLGQGPELLIRYENEEAVDDSQLPKDRFSAERLKGVDSTLKIQPAELGDSAVYLCASSFPRQSGNTIYFGEGSWLTVV.

The DNA for the CDR3 is TGTGCCTGGAGTGTACACGGCGGGGTAAACACCGGGGAGCTGTTTTTT. Translating it yields CAWSVHGGVNTGELFF. This sequence joins TRBV30 and TRBJ2-2, with D tentatively TRBD2 (6 bases). This CDR3 has 16 amino acids. From germline, CDR1 is GTSNPN and CDR2 SVGIG (reference sequence). Between the trimmed V and J ends, which lost 0 bases and 2 bases, there was a span of 13 bases.